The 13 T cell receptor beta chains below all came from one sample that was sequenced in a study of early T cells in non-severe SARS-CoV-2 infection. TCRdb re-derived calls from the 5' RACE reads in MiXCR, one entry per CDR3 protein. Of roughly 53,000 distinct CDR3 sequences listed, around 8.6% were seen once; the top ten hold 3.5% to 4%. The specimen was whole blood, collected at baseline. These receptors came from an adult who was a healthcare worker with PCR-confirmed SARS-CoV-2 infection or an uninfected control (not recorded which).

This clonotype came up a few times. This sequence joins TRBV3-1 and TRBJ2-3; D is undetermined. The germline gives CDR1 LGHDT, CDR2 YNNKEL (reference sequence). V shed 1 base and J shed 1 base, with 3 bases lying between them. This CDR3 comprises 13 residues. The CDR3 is CASSQGRTDTQYF. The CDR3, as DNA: TGTGCCAGCAGCCAAGGCCGCACAGATACGCAGTATTTT.

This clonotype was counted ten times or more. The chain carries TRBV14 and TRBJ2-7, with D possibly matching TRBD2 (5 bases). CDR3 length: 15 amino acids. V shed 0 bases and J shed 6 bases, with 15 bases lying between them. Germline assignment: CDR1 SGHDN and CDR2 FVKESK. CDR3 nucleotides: TGTGCCAGCAGCCAAGATCGGGGAAGACATAGCGAGCAGTACTTC. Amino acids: CASSQDRGRHSEQYF.

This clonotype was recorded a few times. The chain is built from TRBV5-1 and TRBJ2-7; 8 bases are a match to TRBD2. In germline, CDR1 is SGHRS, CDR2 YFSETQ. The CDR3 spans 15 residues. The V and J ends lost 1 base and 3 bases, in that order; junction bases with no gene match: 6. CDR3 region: CASSLLSGGFYEQYF. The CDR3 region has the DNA TGCGCCAGCAGCTTGTTAAGCGGGGGATTCTACGAGCAGTACTTC. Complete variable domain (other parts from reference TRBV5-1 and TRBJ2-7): KAGVTQTPRYLIKTRGQQVTLSCSPISGHRSVSWYQQTPGQGLQFLFEYFSETQRNKGNFPGRFSGRQFSNSRSEMNVSTLELGDSALYLCASSLLSGGFYEQYFGPGTRLTVT.

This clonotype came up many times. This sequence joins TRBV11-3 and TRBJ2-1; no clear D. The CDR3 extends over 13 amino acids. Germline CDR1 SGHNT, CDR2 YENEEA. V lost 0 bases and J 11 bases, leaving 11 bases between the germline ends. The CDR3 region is CASSLEGSRQQFF. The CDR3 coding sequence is TGTGCCAGCAGCTTAGAGGGCTCGAGGCAGCAGTTCTTC.

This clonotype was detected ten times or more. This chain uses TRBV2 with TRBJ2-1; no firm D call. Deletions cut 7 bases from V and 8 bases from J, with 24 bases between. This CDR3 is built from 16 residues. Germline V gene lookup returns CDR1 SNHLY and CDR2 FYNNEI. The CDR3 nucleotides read TGTGCCAGCAATTTCCGGTCCCGGCTAGTGGTCGATGAGCAGTTCTTC. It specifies CASNFRSRLVVDEQFF.

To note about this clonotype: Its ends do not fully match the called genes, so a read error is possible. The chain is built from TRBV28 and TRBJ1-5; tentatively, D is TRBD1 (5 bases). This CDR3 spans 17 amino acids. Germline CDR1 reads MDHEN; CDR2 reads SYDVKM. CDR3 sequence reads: CVSSFLGTLGSNQPQHF. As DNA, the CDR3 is TGTGTCAGCAGTTTCCTAGGGACCCTAGGAAGCAATCAGCCCCAGCATTTT.

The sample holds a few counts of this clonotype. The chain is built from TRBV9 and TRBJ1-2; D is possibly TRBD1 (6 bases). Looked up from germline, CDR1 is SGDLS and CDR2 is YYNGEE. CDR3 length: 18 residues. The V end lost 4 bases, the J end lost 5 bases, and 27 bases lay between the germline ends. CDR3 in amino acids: CASSSLGTGTRMGYGYTF. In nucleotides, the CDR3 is TGTGCCAGCAGCTCCTTGGGAACAGGGACGCGGATGGGGTATGGCTACACCTTC.

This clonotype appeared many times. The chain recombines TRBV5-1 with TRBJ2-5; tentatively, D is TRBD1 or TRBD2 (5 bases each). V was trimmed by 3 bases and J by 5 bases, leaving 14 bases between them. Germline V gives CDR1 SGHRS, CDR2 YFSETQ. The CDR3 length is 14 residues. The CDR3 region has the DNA TGCGCCAGCAGCTCGGGACCGACCGAGGAGACCCAGTACTTC. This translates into CASSSGPTEETQYF.

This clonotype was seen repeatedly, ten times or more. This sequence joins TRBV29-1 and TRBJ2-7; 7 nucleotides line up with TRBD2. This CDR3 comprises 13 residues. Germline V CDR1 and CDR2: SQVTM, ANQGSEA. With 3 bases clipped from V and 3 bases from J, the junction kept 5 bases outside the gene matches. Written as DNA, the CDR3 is TGCAGCGTTGAGGGGTCGGGAGGCTACGAGCAGTACTTC. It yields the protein CSVEGSGGYEQYF.

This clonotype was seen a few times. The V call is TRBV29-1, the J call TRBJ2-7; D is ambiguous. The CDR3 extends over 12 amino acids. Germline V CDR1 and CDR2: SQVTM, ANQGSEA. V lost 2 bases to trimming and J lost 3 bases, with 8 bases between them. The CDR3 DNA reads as TGCAGCGTTGAAATCGGACGCTACGAGCAGTACTTC. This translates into CSVEIGRYEQYF.

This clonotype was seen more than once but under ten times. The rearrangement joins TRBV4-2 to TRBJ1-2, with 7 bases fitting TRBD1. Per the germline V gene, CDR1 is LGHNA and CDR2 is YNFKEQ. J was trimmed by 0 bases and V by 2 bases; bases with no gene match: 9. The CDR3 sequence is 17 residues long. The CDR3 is CASSQPAGGQTNYGYTF. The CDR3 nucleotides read TGTGCCAGCAGCCAACCCGCCGGGGGACAGACTAACTATGGCTACACCTTC.

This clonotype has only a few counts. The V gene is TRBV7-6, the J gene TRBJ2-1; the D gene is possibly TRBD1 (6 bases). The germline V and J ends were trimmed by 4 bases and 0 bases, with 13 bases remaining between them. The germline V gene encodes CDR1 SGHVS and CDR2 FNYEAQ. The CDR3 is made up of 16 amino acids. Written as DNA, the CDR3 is TGTGCCAGCAGCTCCGGGACACTTGTCTCCTACAATGAGCAGTTCTTC. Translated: CASSSGTLVSYNEQFF.

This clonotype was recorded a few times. The CDR3 DNA follows: TGTGCCAGCAGCTTACGGACAGGGTCGGGTTCACCCCTCCACTTT. Translation: CASSLRTGSGSPLHF. The genes are TRBV7-8 and TRBJ1-6, with 8 bases identical to TRBD1. After removal of 2 bases from V and 9 bases from J, the junction contained 6 bases not matched to a gene. The CDR3 extends over 15 amino acids. In germline, CDR1 is SGHVS, CDR2 FQNEAQ.